The clone carrying this TCR beta chain has only a few counts. Its cognate antigen is unknown. The data are from a study of beta chain features in type 1 diabetes. General study findings and limits: TCRB CDR3 length was moderately but significantly reduced in all four CD4+ subsets of Type 1 diabetes patients.

The investigators reverse transcribed all of the isolated RNA, so they sequenced expressed TCRB transcripts. Mean read depth for naive, central memory and regulatory T cell samples was several million reads. Profiling relied on immunoSEQ multiplex PCR, and the TCRdb table lists in-frame clones only, not all of them. Of around 100,000 clones listed, 25% to 30% are singletons. CDR1 SGHNT and CDR2 YYREEE come from the germline V gene (reference sequence). The ends lost 3 bases at V and 4 bases at J; junction bases unmatched: 12. The CDR3 sequence is 16 residues long. Sequenced material: central memory CD4+ T cells from blood. The chain links TRBV5-4 to TRBJ2-7; 8 nucleotides align to TRBD1. This TCR was sampled from a woman between 18 and 29 years old with type 1 diabetes. The CDR3, as DNA: TGTGCCAGCAGCTCCCCGGGACAGGACTCACATTACGAGCAGTACTTC. The encoded protein is CASSSPGQDSHYEQYF. Full variable domain (remainder filled in from reference TRBV5-4 and TRBJ2-7): ETGVTQSPTHLIKTRGQQVTLRCSSQSGHNTVSWYQQALGQGPQFIFQYYREEENGRGNFPPRFSGLQFPNYSSELNVNALELDDSALYLCASSSPGQDSHYEQYFGPGTRLTVT.